Following are 17 T cell receptor beta chains from one sample sequenced in a study of cytomegalovirus exposure and HLA in healthy donors. Primers: 60 Vbeta forward and 13 Jbeta reverse. This table comes from immunoSEQ multiplex PCR, and its TCRdb copy is limited to in-frame clones, with some not included. This table holds around 140,000 clones. Sequenced sample: PBMCs. Receptors originate from a man between 18 and 29 years old in good health and CMV-seronegative.

The rearrangement uses TRBV27 and TRBJ2-5, with D perhaps TRBD1 (6 bases). Germline V gene sequence: CDR1 MNHEY, CDR2 SMNVEV (reference sequence). Between the trimmed V and J ends, which lost 8 bases and 4 bases, there was a span of 14 bases. The CDR3 has 13 residues. The CDR3 DNA reads TGTGCCAGCGGAGACAGGTTAGGAGAGACCCAGTACTTC. Translation gives CASGDRLGETQYF.

J is TRBJ1-5 and V is TRBV7-3; the D gene is possibly TRBD1 (5 bases). This CDR3 has 14 residues. The germline V and J ends were trimmed by 5 bases and 6 bases, with 14 bases remaining between them. CDR1 is SGHTA, CDR2 FQGTGA, per germline. CDR3: CASSITGFGQPQHF. DNA of the CDR3: TGTGCCAGCAGCATTACAGGCTTCGGTCAGCCCCAGCATTTT.

The V call is TRBV5-4, the J call TRBJ2-7; maybe TRBD1 (6 bases). Between the trimmed V and J ends, which lost 3 bases and 4 bases, there was a span of 17 bases. CDR1 and CDR2 from the germline V gene are SGHNT and YYREEE (reference sequence). This CDR3 is 15 amino acids long. In nucleotides, the CDR3 is TGTGCCAGCAGCTCGGCCGGGACATCTCGTTACGAGCAGTACTTC. This sequence encodes CASSSAGTSRYEQYF.

The chain carries TRBV5-5 and TRBJ1-1; 7 bases map to TRBD1. CDR1 and CDR2 from the germline V gene are SGHKS and YYEKEE (reference sequence). V lost 4 bases and J lost 1; bases outside the gene matches: 1. This CDR3 contains 13 residues. CDR3 DNA sequence: TGTGCCAGCAGCCGACAGGGGAACACTGAAGCTTTCTTT. It codes for CASSRQGNTEAFF.

The V call is TRBV5-1, the J call TRBJ2-7; 13 bases align to TRBD2. The CDR3 totals 16 residues. Germline-derived CDR1 and CDR2 are SGHRS and YFSETQ. V dropped 3 bases and J dropped 7; count of bases not matched to a gene: 10. CDR3 sequence: CASSYGTSGARGEQYF. The CDR3 nucleotides are TGCGCCAGCAGCTACGGGACTAGCGGGGCCCGGGGGGAGCAGTACTTC.

The rearrangement uses TRBV5-6 and TRBJ2-2; D perhaps matches TRBD2 (6 bases). CDR1 SGHDT and CDR2 YYEEEE come from the germline V gene. Trimming left V 7 bases short and J 2 bases short, with 18 bases between. The CDR3 consists of 16 residues. This CDR3 is CASGGTPQVNTGELFF. The CDR3 DNA reads as TGTGCCAGCGGCGGGACCCCTCAGGTTAACACCGGGGAGCTGTTTTTT.

The V and J genes are TRBV7-3 and TRBJ1-1; 10 bases are a match to TRBD1. V lost 6 bases and J lost 6; bases outside the gene matches: 4. From germline, CDR1 is SGHTA and CDR2 FQGTGA. This CDR3 comprises 13 residues. CDR3 sequence reads: CASRRQGASEAFF. CDR3 sequence (DNA): TGTGCCAGCAGACGACAGGGGGCATCTGAAGCTTTCTTT.

The chain uses TRBV4-2 and TRBJ2-5; 8 positions agree with TRBD1. The CDR3 totals 16 residues. The germline V gene encodes CDR1 LGHNA and CDR2 YNFKEQ. V was pared by 0 bases and J by 5 bases, with 8 bases of the junction left unmatched. CDR3 DNA sequence: TGTGCCAGCAGCCAAGAGGCCCCAGGGGGCTCGGAGACCCAGTACTTC. It codes for CASSQEAPGGSETQYF.

V gene TRBV19 combines with J gene TRBJ1-6; D is uncertain. V lost 4 bases and J lost 6, with 13 bases in between. The CDR3 spans 15 residues. The V gene's germline CDR1 is LNHDA and CDR2 SQIVND (reference sequence). CDR3 bases: TGTGCCAGTAGTACCCTGGTCAGTGCTAATTCACCCCTCCACTTT. Residues: CASSTLVSANSPLHF.

The chain links TRBV5-6 to TRBJ2-5, with TRBD2 matching 7 bases. The closer fit of TRBJ2-7 to the DNA end suggests the J call may be wrong. Germline CDR1 reads SGHDT; CDR2 reads YYEEEE. This CDR3 comprises 17 residues. CDR3 in amino acids: CASSLEGGGFGSYEQYF. The CDR3 bases are TGTGCCAGCAGCTTGGAGGGCGGGGGTTTTGGATCCTACGAGCAGTACTTC.

The chain joins TRBV7-2 to TRBJ2-5, with TRBD2 as a possible D gene (5 bases). Trimming shortened V by 4 bases and J by 1 base, and 7 bases separated the two germline ends. This CDR3 has 13 amino acids. In germline, CDR1 is SGHTA, CDR2 FQGNSA. The CDR3 DNA is TGTGCCAGCAGCTGGACTGCCCAAGAGACCCAGTACTTC. Amino acids: CASSWTAQETQYF.

The chain is built from TRBV6-1 and TRBJ1-2; TRBD1 agrees at 9 bases. Per germline, CDR1 MNHNS and CDR2 SASEGT. Germline trimming cut 5 bases from V and 8 bases from J; bases unmatched to any gene: 9. The CDR3 has 14 residues. CDR3 sequence reads: CASSSQAGTGGYTF. The CDR3 bases are TGTGCCAGCAGTTCCCAAGCCGGGACAGGGGGCTACACCTTC.

The V gene is TRBV7-3, the J gene TRBJ2-3; 9 bases are shared with TRBD2. This CDR3 has 20 residues. Trimming at V came to 4 bases and at J to 6 bases, leaving 23 bases not matched to a gene. Germline V gene sequence: CDR1 SGHTA, CDR2 FQGTGA. Here the CDR3 reads CASSSRGLAPSLGNGDTQYF. CDR3 bases: TGTGCCAGCAGCTCCCGGGGACTAGCTCCTTCCTTAGGCAATGGTGATACGCAGTATTTT.

The chain uses TRBV5-6 and TRBJ2-7, with 9 bases fitting TRBD2. The CDR3 loop spans 13 amino acids. The junction had 8 bases not matched to a gene; V was cut back by 6 bases and J by 7 bases. The germline CDR1 and CDR2 sequences are SGHDT and YYEEEE. CDR3 in DNA: TGTGCCAGCACAAGGCTAGCGGGGAGGGAGCAGTACTTC. Protein sequence: CASTRLAGREQYF.

The chain is built from TRBV28 and TRBJ1-1; 8 positions agree with TRBD1. The CDR3 sequence is 15 residues long. Germline trimming cut 2 bases from V and 1 base from J; bases unmatched to any gene: 3. The germline CDR1 and CDR2 sequences are MDHEN and SYDVKM. The CDR3 DNA sequence: TGTGCCAGCAGTTTAAACAGGGGGGCGAACACTGAAGCTTTCTTT. Translation: CASSLNRGANTEAFF. The variable domain in full, completed from reference TRBV28 and TRBJ1-1, reads DVKVTQSSRYLVKRTGEKVFLECVQDMDHENMFWYRQDPGLGLRLIYFSYDVKMKEKGDIPEGYSVSREKKERFSLILESASTNQTSMYLCASSLNRGANTEAFFGQGTRLTVV.

The CDR3 nucleotides are TGCGCCAGCAGCGGAGTCCTAGCGGGAGGTTATGAGCAGTTCTTC. Its translation is CASSGVLAGGYEQFF. The V and J genes are TRBV5-1 and TRBJ2-1; 11 positions match TRBD2. V shed 4 bases, J shed 8 bases, and the junction held 8 bases outside the gene matches. The CDR3 totals 15 residues. CDR1 and CDR2 (germline): SGHRS, YFSETQ.

The chain has TRBV7-3 and TRBJ1-1, with 7 nucleotides matching TRBD1. The CDR3 loop spans 19 amino acids. The V gene end was trimmed by 1 base and the J gene end by 5 bases; junction bases not matched to a gene: 19. The germline V gene has CDR1 SGHTA and CDR2 FQGTGA. The CDR3 spells CASSLSVFEPGTVGTEAFF. The CDR3 region has the DNA TGTGCCAGCAGCTTAAGTGTATTCGAACCCGGGACAGTTGGGACTGAAGCTTTCTTT.